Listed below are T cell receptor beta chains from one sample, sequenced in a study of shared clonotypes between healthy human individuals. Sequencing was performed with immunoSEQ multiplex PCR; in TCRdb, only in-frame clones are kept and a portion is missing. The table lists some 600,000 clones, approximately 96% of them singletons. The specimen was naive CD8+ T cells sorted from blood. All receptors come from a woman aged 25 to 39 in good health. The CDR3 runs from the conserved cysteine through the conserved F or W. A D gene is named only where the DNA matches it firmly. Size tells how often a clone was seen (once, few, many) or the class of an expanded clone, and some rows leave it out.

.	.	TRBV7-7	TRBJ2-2	TGTGCCAGCAGCTTAGCGTTGAACACCGGGGAGCTGTTTTTT	CASSLALNTGELFF
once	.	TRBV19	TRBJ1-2	TGTGCCAGTAGTATGGTTCTCGGGGGGTTACCCAACTATGGCTACACCTTC	CASSMVLGGLPNYGYTF
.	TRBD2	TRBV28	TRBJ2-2	TGTGCTGGCGGACTAGCGGGGAGCACCGGGGAGCTGTTTTTT	CAGGLAGSTGELFF
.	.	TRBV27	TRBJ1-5	TGTGCCAGCAGTTTATCAGCAGGGACCAATCAGCCCCAGCATTTT	CASSLSAGTNQPQHF
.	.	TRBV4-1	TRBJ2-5	TGCGCCAGCAGCCATGCTACGCCGGGGCGGGAGACCCAGTACTTC	CASSHATPGRETQYF
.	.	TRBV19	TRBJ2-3	TGTGCCAGTAGTATCACAGATACGCAGTATTTT	CASSITDTQYF
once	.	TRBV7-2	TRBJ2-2	TGTGCCAGCAGCTTAGTTTTGGCGGACGGGGAGCTGTTTTTT	CASSLVLADGELFF
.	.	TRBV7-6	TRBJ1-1	TGTGCCAGCAGCTTAGCGTCCCAGTTGAGTGAAAGTGAAGCTTTCTTT	CASSLASQLSESEAFF
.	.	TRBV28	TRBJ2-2	TGTGCCAGCAGTACAAAGGATGTTCTGATTACTAGATCCACCGGGGAGCTGTTTTTT	CASSTKDVLITRSTGELFF
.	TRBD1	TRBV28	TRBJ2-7	TGTGCCAGCAGTTTACCCCACCGGACAGGGACTTACGAGCAGTACTTC	CASSLPHRTGTYEQYF
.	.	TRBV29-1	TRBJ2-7	TGCAGCATACGGAACTCCTACGAGCAGTACTTC	CSIRNSYEQYF
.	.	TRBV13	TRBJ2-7	TGTGCCAGCAGCTTAGCGATTAGTTACGAGCAGTACTTC	CASSLAISYEQYF
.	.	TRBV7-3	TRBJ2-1	TGTGCCAGCAGCCCGGGACTTAGCTCCTACAATGAGCAGTTCTTC	CASSPGLSSYNEQFF
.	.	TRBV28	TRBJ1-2	TGTGCCACTACCGGGGCGGGAGGATATGGTGGCTACACCTTC	CATTGAGGYGGYTF
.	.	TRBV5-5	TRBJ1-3	TGTGCCAGCGCCGGGGTGCAGACTAACCTTTCTGGCACCATATATTTT	CASAGVQTNLSGTIYF
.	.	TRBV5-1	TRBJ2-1	TGCGCCAGCAGCTGGGGTTCGCCCAATGAGCAGTTCTTC	CASSWGSPNEQFF
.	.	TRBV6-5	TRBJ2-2	TGTGCCAGCAGTTACCAGCCTTTTACCGGGGAGCTGTTTTTT	CASSYQPFTGELFF
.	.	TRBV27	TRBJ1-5	TGTGCCAGCAGTCTCCGGGACAGCAATCAGCCCCAGCATTTT	CASSLRDSNQPQHF